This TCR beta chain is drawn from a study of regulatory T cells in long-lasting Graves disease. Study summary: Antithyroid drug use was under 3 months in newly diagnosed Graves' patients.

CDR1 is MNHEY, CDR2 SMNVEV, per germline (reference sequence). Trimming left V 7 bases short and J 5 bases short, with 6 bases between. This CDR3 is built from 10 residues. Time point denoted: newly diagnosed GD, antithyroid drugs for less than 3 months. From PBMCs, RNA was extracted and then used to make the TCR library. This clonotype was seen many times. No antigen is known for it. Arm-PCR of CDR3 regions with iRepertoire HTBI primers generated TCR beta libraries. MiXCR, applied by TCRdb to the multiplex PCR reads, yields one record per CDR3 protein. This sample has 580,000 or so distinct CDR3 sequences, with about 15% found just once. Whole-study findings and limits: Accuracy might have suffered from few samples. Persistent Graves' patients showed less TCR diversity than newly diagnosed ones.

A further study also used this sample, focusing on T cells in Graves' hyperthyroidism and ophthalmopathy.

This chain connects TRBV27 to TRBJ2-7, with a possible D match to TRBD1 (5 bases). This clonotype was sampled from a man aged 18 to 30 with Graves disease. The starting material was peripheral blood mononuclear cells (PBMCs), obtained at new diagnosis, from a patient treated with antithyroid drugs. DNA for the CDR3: TGTGCCAGCAAAGGGGACGAGCAGTACTTC. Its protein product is CASKGDEQYF.